Described below is a single T cell receptor beta chain sequence and its context. V lost 4 bases, J lost 6 bases, and 15 bases lay in between. This CDR3 comprises 15 residues. Germline lookup yields CDR1 SGHDN and CDR2 FVKESK. In the source study's methods: Estimates of nucleated cell counts were drawn from the amplification of reference gene primers. Sequenced by immunoSEQ multiplex PCR; TCRdb stores in-frame clones only, minus some. V, J and clone size were drawn from that table, and D and trimming were deduced from the DNA. The sample has around 74,000 clones, approximately 88% seen once. These data belong to a study of blood T cell repertoires in COVID-19. Background on the study: From T cells, B-cell-depleted T cells, or PBMCs came the material, which was cDNA or gDNA.

The clonotype was recovered from a man younger than 40 with acute or convalescent COVID-19. The V and J genes are TRBV14 and TRBJ2-2; possible D gene TRBD2, 6 bases. The sample consisted of peripheral blood. The DNA of the CDR3 is TGTGCCAGCAGCCTCCCCGGGCGGGGTCCCGGGGAGCTGTTTTTT. It codes for CASSLPGRGPGELFF.